This T cell receptor beta chain is drawn from a study of T cell changes during pregnancy in multiple sclerosis. TCRdb's copy holds only in-frame clones and misses some; the assay was immunoSEQ multiplex PCR. This table holds tens of thousands of clones, around 90% found once. The CDR3 spans 15 residues. After removal of 3 bases from V and 2 bases from J, the junction contained 4 bases not matched to a gene. CDR1 LGHNA and CDR2 YSLEER come from the germline V gene. The J gene is TRBJ2-3, the V gene TRBV4-3; 8 nucleotides match TRBD2. The sequencing used peripheral blood, collected before pregnancy. This TCR was sampled from a female donor with multiple sclerosis, enrolled in a pregnancy study. The CDR3 region has the DNA TGCGCCAGCAGCCACCCCGGGGGGGACACAGATACGCAGTATTTT. Its protein is CASSHPGGDTDTQYF.